The text below deals with one TCR beta chain. This specimen comes from a study of blood T cell repertoires in COVID-19. Clones were read by immunoSEQ multiplex PCR, and TCRdb kept only the in-frame ones, dropping some. The data show around 84,000 clones, with about 70% seen just once and 4.5% to 6% held by the top ten. With 10 bases clipped from V and 1 base from J, the junction kept 10 bases outside the gene matches. The CDR3 totals 15 residues. CDR1 is LNHDA, CDR2 SQIVND, per germline (reference sequence). J is TRBJ2-3 and V is TRBV19, with 8 bases lining up with TRBD2. Sequencing was performed on peripheral blood. This sequence was found in a man in his fifties with active or convalescent COVID-19. DNA for the CDR3: TGTGCCACCAAACGCTGGCGGGAGGGCACAGATACGCAGTATTTT. Translating gives CATKRWREGTDTQYF. The full variable domain, its missing parts supplied by reference TRBV19 and TRBJ2-3, is DGGITQSPKYLFRKEGQNVTLSCEQNLNHDAMYWYRQDPGQGLRLIYYSQIVNDFQKGDIAEGYSVSREKKESFPLTVTSAQKNPTAFYLCATKRWREGTDTQYFGPGTRLTVL.